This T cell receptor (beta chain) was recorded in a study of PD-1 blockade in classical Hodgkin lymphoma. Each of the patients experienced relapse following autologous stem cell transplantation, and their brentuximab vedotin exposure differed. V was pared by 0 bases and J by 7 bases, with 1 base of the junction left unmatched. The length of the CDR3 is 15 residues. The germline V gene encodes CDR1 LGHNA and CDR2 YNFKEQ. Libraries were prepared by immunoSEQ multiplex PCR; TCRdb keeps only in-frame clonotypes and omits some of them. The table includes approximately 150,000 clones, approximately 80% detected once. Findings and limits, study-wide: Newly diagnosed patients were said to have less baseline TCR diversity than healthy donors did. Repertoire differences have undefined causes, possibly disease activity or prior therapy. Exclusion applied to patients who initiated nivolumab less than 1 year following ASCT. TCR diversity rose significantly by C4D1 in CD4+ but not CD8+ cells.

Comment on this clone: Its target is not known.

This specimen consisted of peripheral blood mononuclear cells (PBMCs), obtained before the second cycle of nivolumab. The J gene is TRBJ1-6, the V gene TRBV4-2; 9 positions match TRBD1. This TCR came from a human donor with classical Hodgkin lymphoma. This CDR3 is CASSQETGGNSPLHF. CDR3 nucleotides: TGTGCCAGCAGCCAAGAGACAGGGGGGAATTCACCCCTCCACTTT.